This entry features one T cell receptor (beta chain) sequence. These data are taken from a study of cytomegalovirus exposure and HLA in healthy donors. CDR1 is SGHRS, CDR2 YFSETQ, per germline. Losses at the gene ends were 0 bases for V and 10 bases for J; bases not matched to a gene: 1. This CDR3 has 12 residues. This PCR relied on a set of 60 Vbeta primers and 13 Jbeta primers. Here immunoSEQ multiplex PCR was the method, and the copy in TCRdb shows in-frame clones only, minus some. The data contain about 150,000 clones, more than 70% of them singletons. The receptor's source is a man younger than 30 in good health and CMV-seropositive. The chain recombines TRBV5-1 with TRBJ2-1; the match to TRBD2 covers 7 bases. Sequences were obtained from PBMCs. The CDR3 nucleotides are TGCGCCAGCAGCTTGGCGCGGGGGGAGCAGTTCTTC. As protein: CASSLARGEQFF.